Listed below are T cell receptor beta chains from one sample, sequenced in a study of T cell repertoires in cytomegalovirus infection. TCRdb re-called the reads with MiXCR, one entry per CDR3 protein. Of just under 500,000 distinct CDR3 sequences detected, 30% to 40% appear once; the ten largest clones hold under 20%. Which antigens these TCRs recognize remains unknown. This specimen consisted of cultured PBMCs, obtained from culture after CMV antigen stimulation. The origin of the receptors is a human donor in good health (CMV status not recorded). Some clones in this sample may be carry-over from other donors' samples. Both conserved end residues are part of each CDR3. D genes are given only for firm matches. Clone size is shown for a subset of rows, as once, few, many or a class of expanded clone.

>TRBD2|TRBV5-6|NA|TRBJ2-1
CASSFFGRSYNEQFF
TGTGCCAGCAGCTTTTTCGGGAGGTCCTACAATGAGCAGTTCTTC
>NA|TRBV27|NA|TRBJ2-3
CASSLSGPRGIGQYF
TGTGCCAGCAGTTTATCCGGGCCCCGTGGGATCGGGCAGTATTTT
>TRBD2|TRBV4-3|NA|TRBJ2-7
CASSQNPGLAGGRGEQYF
TGCGCCAGCAGCCAGAACCCGGGACTAGCGGGAGGGCGGGGCGAGCAGTACTTC
>TRBD2|TRBV10-3|few|TRBJ2-1
CATNSPPGLASYNEQFF
TGTGCCACCAACTCACCCCCGGGACTAGCCTCCTACAATGAGCAGTTCTTC
>TRBD1|TRBV12-3/TRBV12-4|NA|TRBJ1-3
CASRGTGVGNTIYF
TGTGCCAGCAGGGGGACAGGGGTAGGAAACACCATATATTTT
>TRBD2|TRBV4-1|NA|TRBJ2-7
CASSRIGLAGGAYEQYF
TGCGCCAGCAGCCGGATCGGACTAGCGGGAGGGGCCTACGAGCAGTACTTC
>NA|TRBV19|few|TRBJ1-5
CASTPGSFSNQPQHF
TGTGCCAGTACCCCCGGGAGTTTTAGCAATCAGCCCCAGCATTTT
>NA|TRBV12-5|few|TRBJ2-6
CASGLAGGVGANVLTF
TGTGCTAGTGGTTTGGCAGGGGGGGTTGGGGCCAACGTCCTGACTTTC
>NA|TRBV12-3/TRBV12-4|NA|TRBJ2-7
CARSLMSYEQYF
TGTGCCCGCAGTTTGATGTCCTACGAGCAGTACTTC
>TRBD2|TRBV4-2|NA|TRBJ2-4
CASSQDRGIGRIVKNIQYF
TGTGCCAGCAGCCAAGATCGTGGTATCGGGAGGATAGTCAAAAACATTCAGTACTTC
>TRBD1|TRBV20-1|once|TRBJ1-5
CSARRTGDGGQSQHF
TGCAGTGCTAGACGGACAGGGGACGGAGGTCAGTCCCAGCATTTT
>TRBD2|TRBV20-1|many|TRBJ2-1
CSASSGSSYNEQFF
TGCAGTGCTAGTAGCGGGAGCTCCTACAATGAGCAGTTCTTC
>NA|TRBV19|NA|TRBJ1-2
CASRIPATGNYGYTF
TGTGCCAGTAGAATTCCCGCTACAGGGAACTATGGCTACACCTTC
>TRBD2|TRBV24-1|few|TRBJ2-2
CATSDSLGGLAGTGELFF
TGTGCCACCAGTGATTCACTTGGTGGGCTAGCGGGTACCGGGGAGCTGTTTTTT
>NA|TRBV28|NA|TRBJ1-3
CASSSATGLSSGNTIYF
TGTGCCAGCAGTTCCGCTACGGGCCTCAGCTCTGGAAACACCATATATTTT
>TRBD1|TRBV10-3|NA|TRBJ1-2
CAISENDRVYGYTF
TGTGCCATCAGTGAGAACGACAGGGTATATGGCTACACCTTC
>NA|TRBV12-3/TRBV12-4|NA|TRBJ1-2
CASAQGRIGGYTF
TGTGCCAGCGCCCAGGGAAGAATAGGTGGCTACACCTTC
>TRBD2|TRBV11-2|NA|TRBJ2-3
CASSLERGPAGGFTDTQYF
TGTGCCAGCAGCTTAGAGCGGGGTCCTGCGGGAGGGTTTACGGATACGCAGTATTTT
>NA|TRBV30|many|TRBJ2-3
CAWSVFGGGGTDTQYF
TGTGCCTGGAGTGTATTTGGAGGGGGGGGCACAGATACGCAGTATTTT
>NA|TRBV20-1|once|TRBJ2-3
CSAFKTGGVTDTQYF
TGCAGTGCTTTTAAGACAGGAGGGGTCACAGATACGCAGTATTTT
>NA|TRBV7-8|NA|TRBJ1-5
CASSWGTDQPQHF
TGTGCCAGCAGCTGGGGCACCGATCAGCCCCAGCATTTT
>NA|TRBV12-3/TRBV12-4|NA|TRBJ2-1
CASSLAQGADNEQFF
TGTGCCAGCAGTTTAGCTCAAGGAGCTGACAATGAGCAGTTCTTC
>NA|TRBV7-2|NA|TRBJ1-6
CASSPVAGLDSPLHF
TGTGCCAGCAGCCCCGTTGCGGGACTAGATTCACCCCTCCACTTT
>NA|TRBV23-1|NA|TRBJ2-7
CASSQSGAGRDFYEQYF
TGCGCCAGCAGTCAATCGGGGGCGGGCAGGGACTTTTACGAGCAGTACTTC
>TRBD2|TRBV12-5|NA|TRBJ2-1
CASGLGAGVGDEQFF
TGTGCTAGTGGTTTGGGTGCGGGAGTGGGCGATGAGCAGTTCTTC
>TRBD2|TRBV6-8|NA|TRBJ2-1
CASRKVAGVAYNEQFF
TGTGCCAGCAGAAAGGTGGCGGGAGTCGCCTACAATGAGCAGTTCTTC
>NA|TRBV27|few|TRBJ2-7
CASSPQPAAYEQYF
TGTGCCAGCAGTCCCCAGCCCGCGGCCTACGAGCAGTACTTC
>NA|TRBV7-2|NA|TRBJ1-1
CASSPEGANTEAYF
TGTGCCAGCAGCCCCGAGGGAGCTAACACTGAAGCTTACTTT
>NA|TRBV4-1|NA|TRBJ2-7
CASSQGRDPRDEQYF
TGCGCCAGCAGCCAAGGAAGGGACCCCCGGGACGAGCAGTACTTC
>NA|TRBV29-1|NA|TRBJ1-1
CSVRNTEAFF
TGCAGCGTGCGGAACACTGAAGCTTTCTTT
>TRBD1|TRBV7-6|few|TRBJ1-1
CASSSYSRLTGGTEAFF
TGTGCCAGCAGCTCTTATAGCCGTCTGACAGGGGGGACTGAAGCTTTCTTT
>NA|TRBV19|NA|TRBJ2-1
CASSIELVGAGEQFF
TGTGCCAGTAGTATCGAATTAGTGGGAGCGGGTGAGCAGTTCTTC
>NA|TRBV28|few|TRBJ2-7
CASSSDLRVLNYEQYF
TGTGCCAGCAGTTCCGACCTGAGAGTATTAAACTACGAGCAGTACTTC
>TRBD2|TRBV27|NA|TRBJ2-1
CASRNPLAGVHNEQFF
TGTGCCAGCAGAAACCCGCTGGCGGGAGTACACAATGAGCAGTTCTTC
>TRBD1|TRBV29-1|NA|TRBJ2-3
CSVRHRDRGTDTQYF
TGCAGCGTGCGACACCGGGACAGGGGAACAGATACGCAGTATTTT
>NA|TRBV7-9|NA|TRBJ2-1
CASSPRVSDYNEQFF
TGTGCCAGCAGCCCTCGGGTTAGCGACTACAATGAGCAGTTCTTC
>TRBD2|TRBV7-2|NA|TRBJ2-3
CASSTTSGRADTQYF
TGTGCCAGCAGCACGACTAGCGGGAGGGCAGATACGCAGTATTTT